One T cell receptor (beta chain) is described in this entry. The antigen is not known. TCR beta CDR3 regions were amplified from RNA transcripts. A first-round RT-PCR used HTBI primers, followed by a second-round multiplex PCR. MiXCR, run by TCRdb on the multiplex PCR reads, gives a single entry per CDR3 protein. The sample yields over a million distinct CDR3 sequences, about two fifths seen once. The data belong to a study of Graves' ophthalmopathy and Graves' hyperthyroidism. Study overall: Stable hyperthyroid donors showed no ophthalmopathy during 18 months follow-up.

Broader study findings: Ophthalmopathy progression predictions by the model showed approximately 79% specificity and about 68% sensitivity.

Other autoimmune diseases, uncontrolled infections, pregnancy and lactation each led to patient exclusion. Clinicians diagnosed using symptoms, serum thyroxine, TRAb, thyroid ultrasound and orbital computed tomography. The V gene's germline CDR1 is SNHLY and CDR2 FYNNEI. V shed 1 base and J shed 6 bases, with 6 bases lying between them. CDR3 size: 13 residues. The clonotype comes from an adult man with Graves' hyperthyroidism. This chain links TRBV2 with TRBJ2-2; D is possibly TRBD1 (5 bases). What was sequenced was peripheral blood or thyroid tissue (not recorded which). CDR3 protein: CASSEEGPGELFF. As DNA, the CDR3 is TGTGCCAGCAGTGAAGAGGGGCCCGGGGAGCTGTTTTTT.